This is a list of T cell receptor beta chains from one sample in a study of T cell clones after liver transplantation. Produced via immunoSEQ multiplex PCR; TCRdb's table is partial and in-frame only. The data hold tens of thousands of clones, with 85% to 90% observed a single time. The sequenced sample was CD8+ T cells from blood, obtained 12 months after liver transplant. The receptor source for this set is a human patient who received a liver transplant. Some T cells may be the graft donor's. CDR3s include the opening cysteine and the closing phenylalanine or tryptophan. Part of the rows lack a size; the others show once, few, many or a class for expanded clones.

cdr3_aa: CASSGQGAEQYF
j_call: TRBJ2-7
v_call: TRBV27
clone_size: NA

cdr3_aa: CASSYRDGLNEQFF
j_call: TRBJ2-1
v_call: TRBV7-2
clone_size: once

cdr3_aa: CATRPGQGYEQYF
j_call: TRBJ2-7
v_call: TRBV10-2
clone_size: NA

cdr3_aa: CASSFGRQGLGDQPQHF
j_call: TRBJ1-5
v_call: TRBV28
clone_size: NA

cdr3_aa: CASSSGGGQPTDTQYF
j_call: TRBJ2-3
v_call: TRBV9
clone_size: NA

cdr3_aa: CASSKGLAGDNEQFF
j_call: TRBJ2-1
v_call: TRBV21-1
clone_size: NA

cdr3_aa: CASIWTGEAEAFF
j_call: TRBJ1-1
v_call: TRBV16
clone_size: NA

cdr3_aa: CASSLGDWYEQYF
j_call: TRBJ2-7
v_call: TRBV11-2
clone_size: NA

cdr3_aa: CASSFTSENTEAFF
j_call: TRBJ1-1
v_call: TRBV28
clone_size: NA

cdr3_aa: CASSPSIPGLAPAWYQETQYF
j_call: TRBJ2-5
v_call: TRBV14
clone_size: NA

cdr3_aa: CSARGRGYTF
j_call: TRBJ1-2
v_call: TRBV20-1
clone_size: NA

cdr3_aa: CASSHGTSGTYEQYF
j_call: TRBJ2-7
v_call: TRBV4-2
clone_size: NA

cdr3_aa: CASSPGYEQYF
j_call: TRBJ2-7
v_call: TRBV4-1
clone_size: few

cdr3_aa: CAWEDSSNQPQHF
j_call: TRBJ1-5
v_call: TRBV30
clone_size: once

cdr3_aa: CASSQDIADPSGNTIYF
j_call: TRBJ1-3
v_call: TRBV4-3
clone_size: NA

cdr3_aa: CASSETSGSSYNEQFF
j_call: TRBJ2-1
v_call: TRBV2
clone_size: NA

cdr3_aa: CSVETRGGGNTGELFF
j_call: TRBJ2-2
v_call: TRBV29-1
clone_size: NA

cdr3_aa: CASSLAGGEETQYF
j_call: TRBJ2-5
v_call: TRBV13
clone_size: NA

cdr3_aa: CASSQRLTHEQYF
j_call: NA
v_call: TRBV14
clone_size: NA

cdr3_aa: CASSRSGTGTGYTF
j_call: TRBJ1-2
v_call: TRBV27
clone_size: few

cdr3_aa: CASSFPEGRPSSYNEQFF
j_call: TRBJ2-1
v_call: TRBV19
clone_size: medium-sized

cdr3_aa: CASSPLGSAESSYNEQFF
j_call: TRBJ2-1
v_call: TRBV7-8
clone_size: NA

cdr3_aa: CASKSGAYNEQFF
j_call: TRBJ2-1
v_call: TRBV27
clone_size: NA

cdr3_aa: CASSVSVLNEQFF
j_call: TRBJ2-1
v_call: TRBV5-4
clone_size: NA

cdr3_aa: CASGRVEETQYF
j_call: TRBJ2-5
v_call: TRBV28
clone_size: NA

cdr3_aa: CASSAGQPQETQYF
j_call: TRBJ2-5
v_call: TRBV7-8
clone_size: NA

cdr3_aa: CASSPGTRPDEQYF
j_call: TRBJ2-7
v_call: TRBV27
clone_size: NA

cdr3_aa: CASSFPSRRLNNEQFF
j_call: TRBJ2-1
v_call: TRBV5-6
clone_size: NA

cdr3_aa: CASRGGPYEQYF
j_call: TRBJ2-7
v_call: TRBV28
clone_size: NA

cdr3_aa: CASSLTGNQPQHF
j_call: TRBJ1-5
v_call: TRBV5-1
clone_size: few

cdr3_aa: CASTPGGTEAFF
j_call: TRBJ1-1
v_call: TRBV19
clone_size: many

cdr3_aa: CASSQDRVNPEAFF
j_call: TRBJ1-1
v_call: TRBV14
clone_size: few

cdr3_aa: CASSGFGTLYGYTF
j_call: TRBJ1-2
v_call: TRBV6-1
clone_size: NA

cdr3_aa: CASSFKTPTTNYGYTF
j_call: TRBJ1-2
v_call: TRBV5-6
clone_size: NA

cdr3_aa: CASSYPGNEQYF
j_call: TRBJ2-7
v_call: TRBV28
clone_size: NA

cdr3_aa: CSVRRANTGELFF
j_call: TRBJ2-2
v_call: TRBV29-1
clone_size: NA

cdr3_aa: CASSLQPAGGPPETQYF
j_call: TRBJ2-5
v_call: TRBV7-8
clone_size: NA

cdr3_aa: CASSRDKLYNEQFF
j_call: TRBJ2-1
v_call: TRBV11-2
clone_size: NA

cdr3_aa: CASSGTHSQPQHF
j_call: TRBJ1-5
v_call: TRBV28
clone_size: NA

cdr3_aa: CASSLGAGWENTEAFF
j_call: TRBJ1-1
v_call: TRBV7-9
clone_size: NA

cdr3_aa: CASSTGLASYEQYF
j_call: TRBJ2-7
v_call: TRBV19
clone_size: NA

cdr3_aa: CASSSDRGAAEKLFF
j_call: TRBJ1-4
v_call: TRBV6-6
clone_size: NA

cdr3_aa: CASSLWGQGADEQFF
j_call: TRBJ2-1
v_call: TRBV28
clone_size: NA

cdr3_aa: CASSLDRGGEKLFF
j_call: TRBJ1-4
v_call: TRBV6-5
clone_size: NA

cdr3_aa: CATSRNPGTGISWTEAFF
j_call: TRBJ1-1
v_call: TRBV15
clone_size: once

cdr3_aa: CASSGGHNEQFF
j_call: TRBJ2-1
v_call: TRBV19
clone_size: NA

cdr3_aa: CASSRKLANYGYTF
j_call: TRBJ1-2
v_call: TRBV19
clone_size: NA

cdr3_aa: CSVEDPNRGRDTQYF
j_call: TRBJ2-3
v_call: TRBV29-1
clone_size: NA

cdr3_aa: CASSEAGGVSPYEQYF
j_call: TRBJ2-7
v_call: TRBV6-1
clone_size: NA

cdr3_aa: CAWSVGLPGNEQFF
j_call: TRBJ2-1
v_call: TRBV30
clone_size: NA

cdr3_aa: CASSQIPGLGETQYF
j_call: TRBJ2-5
v_call: TRBV2
clone_size: NA

cdr3_aa: CASSVSWGREAFF
j_call: TRBJ1-1
v_call: TRBV9
clone_size: NA

cdr3_aa: CASSLLARYEQYF
j_call: TRBJ2-7
v_call: TRBV5-5
clone_size: NA

cdr3_aa: CASPANEKLFF
j_call: TRBJ1-4
v_call: TRBV19
clone_size: NA

cdr3_aa: CASSVDSGRANEQFF
j_call: TRBJ2-1
v_call: TRBV9
clone_size: NA

cdr3_aa: CASSLVRSNEQFF
j_call: TRBJ2-1
v_call: TRBV7-9
clone_size: few

cdr3_aa: CASSLGYTTNEKLFF
j_call: TRBJ1-4
v_call: TRBV7-9
clone_size: NA

cdr3_aa: CASSLYEEQFF
j_call: TRBJ2-1
v_call: TRBV10-2
clone_size: NA